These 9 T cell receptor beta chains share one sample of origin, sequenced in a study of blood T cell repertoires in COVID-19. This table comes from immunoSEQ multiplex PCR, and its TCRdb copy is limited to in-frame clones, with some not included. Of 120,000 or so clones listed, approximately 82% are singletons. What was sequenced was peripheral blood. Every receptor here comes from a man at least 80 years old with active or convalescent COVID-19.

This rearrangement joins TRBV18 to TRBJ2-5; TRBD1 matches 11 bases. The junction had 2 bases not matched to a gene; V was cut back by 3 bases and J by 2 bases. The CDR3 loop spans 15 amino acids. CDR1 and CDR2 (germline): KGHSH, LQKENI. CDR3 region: CASSPGTGGQETQYF. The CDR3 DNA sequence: TGTGCCAGCTCACCTGGGACAGGGGGACAAGAGACCCAGTACTTC.

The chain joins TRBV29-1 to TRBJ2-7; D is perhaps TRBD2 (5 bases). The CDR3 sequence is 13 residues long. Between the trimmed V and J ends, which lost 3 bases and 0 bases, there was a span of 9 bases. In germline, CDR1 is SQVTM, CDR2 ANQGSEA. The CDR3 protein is CSVEWTGSYEQYF. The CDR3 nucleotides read TGCAGCGTTGAGTGGACTGGCTCCTACGAGCAGTACTTC.

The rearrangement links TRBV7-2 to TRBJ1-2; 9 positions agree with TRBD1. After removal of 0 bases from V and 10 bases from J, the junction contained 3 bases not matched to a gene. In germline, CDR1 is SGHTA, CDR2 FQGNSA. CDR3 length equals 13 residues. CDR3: CASSLARQGDYTF. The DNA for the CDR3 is TGTGCCAGCAGCTTAGCAAGACAGGGGGACTACACCTTC.

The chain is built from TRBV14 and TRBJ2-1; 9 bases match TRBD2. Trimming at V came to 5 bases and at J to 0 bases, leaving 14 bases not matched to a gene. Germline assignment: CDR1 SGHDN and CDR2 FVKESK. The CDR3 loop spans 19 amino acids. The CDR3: CASSMGPSGVFSSYNEQFF. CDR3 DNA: TGTGCCAGCAGCATGGGCCCTAGCGGGGTTTTCAGCTCCTACAATGAGCAGTTCTTC.

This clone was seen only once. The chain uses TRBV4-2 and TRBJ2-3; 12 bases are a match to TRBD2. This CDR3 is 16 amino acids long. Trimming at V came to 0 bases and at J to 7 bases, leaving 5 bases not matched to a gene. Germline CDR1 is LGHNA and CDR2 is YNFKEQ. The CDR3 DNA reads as TGTGCCAGCAGCCAAGATACTAGCGGGGGGCGCTATACGCAGTATTTT. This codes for CASSQDTSGGRYTQYF.

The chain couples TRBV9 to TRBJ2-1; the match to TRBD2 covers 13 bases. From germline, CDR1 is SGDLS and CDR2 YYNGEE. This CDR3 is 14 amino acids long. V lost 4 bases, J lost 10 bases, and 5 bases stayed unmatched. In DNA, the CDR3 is TGTGCCAGCAGCCCTCTGACTAGCGGGGGGGAGCAGTTCTTC. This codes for CASSPLTSGGEQFF.

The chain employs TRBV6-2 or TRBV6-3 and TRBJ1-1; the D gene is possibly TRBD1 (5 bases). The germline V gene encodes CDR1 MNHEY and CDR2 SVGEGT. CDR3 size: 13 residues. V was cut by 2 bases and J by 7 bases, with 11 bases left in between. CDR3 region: CASSYLRQSEAFF. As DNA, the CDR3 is TGTGCCAGCAGTTACCTTAGACAGAGTGAAGCTTTCTTT.

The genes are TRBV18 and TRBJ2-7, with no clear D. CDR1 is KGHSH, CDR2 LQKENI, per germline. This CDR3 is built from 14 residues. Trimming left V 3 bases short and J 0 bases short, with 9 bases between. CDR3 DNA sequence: TGTGCCAGCTCACCCCTGGCAGGCTCCTACGAGCAGTACTTC. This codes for CASSPLAGSYEQYF.

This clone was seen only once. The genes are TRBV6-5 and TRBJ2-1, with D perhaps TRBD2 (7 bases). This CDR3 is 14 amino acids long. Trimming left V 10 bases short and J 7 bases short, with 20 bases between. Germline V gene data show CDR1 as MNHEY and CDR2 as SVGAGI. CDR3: CATLGGAERNEQFF. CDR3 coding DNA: TGTGCCACTCTAGGGGGGGCTGAGAGGAATGAGCAGTTCTTC.